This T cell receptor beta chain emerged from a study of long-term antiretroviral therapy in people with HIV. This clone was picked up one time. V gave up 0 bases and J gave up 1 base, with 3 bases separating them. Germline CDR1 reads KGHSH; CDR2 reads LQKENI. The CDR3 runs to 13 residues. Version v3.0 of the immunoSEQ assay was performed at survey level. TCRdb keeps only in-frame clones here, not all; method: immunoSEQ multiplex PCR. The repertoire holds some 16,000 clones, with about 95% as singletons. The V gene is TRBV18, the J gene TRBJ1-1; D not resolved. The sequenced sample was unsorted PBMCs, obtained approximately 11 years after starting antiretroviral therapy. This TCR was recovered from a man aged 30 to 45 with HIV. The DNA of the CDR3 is TGTGCCAGCTCACCACCGGGGAACACTGAAGCTTTCTTT. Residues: CASSPPGNTEAFF.